Listed below are T cell receptor beta chains from one sample, sequenced in a study of beta chain features in type 1 diabetes. Sequenced by immunoSEQ multiplex PCR; TCRdb stores in-frame clones only, minus some. This table holds about 900,000 clones, about a sixth found once. Sequenced input: naive CD4+ T cells from blood. The receptors originated from a woman between 18 and 29 years old in good health. Both conserved end residues are part of each CDR3. Each record gives: J gene, V gene, CDR3 length, D gene, clone size, CDR3 DNA, CDR3 protein. The D gene is left open where the match is weak. Rows give clone size only sometimes, using once, few, many, or a class for an expanded clone.

TRBJ2-3,TRBV19,14,NA,NA,TGTGCCAGTACCTATAGCGGATACACAGATACGCAGTATTTT,CASTYSGYTDTQYF
TRBJ2-5,TRBV5-6,12,NA,NA,TGTGCCAGCAGCTTGAGCAGAGAGACCCAGTACTTC,CASSLSRETQYF
TRBJ2-5,TRBV6-5,15,TRBD2,NA,TGTGCCAGCAGTTACTCGGCGGGAGACCAAGAGACCCAGTACTTC,CASSYSAGDQETQYF
TRBJ2-1,TRBV11-1,15,NA,few,TGTGCCAGCAGGAATCCGGGCGACGGTTACAATGAGCAGTTCTTC,CASRNPGDGYNEQFF
TRBJ2-7,TRBV9,14,NA,NA,TGTGCCAGCAGCGTAGGGTACCGACGCAACGAGCAGTACTTC,CASSVGYRRNEQYF
TRBJ2-7,TRBV29-1,12,TRBD1,few,TGCAGCGCGACAGGGGGAAGTCACGAGCAGTACTTC,CSATGGSHEQYF
TRBJ2-2,TRBV7-2,14,NA,few,TGTGCCAGCACCCTAGTTGGGAACACCGGGGAGCTGTTTTTT,CASTLVGNTGELFF
TRBJ2-3,TRBV5-4,15,TRBD2,NA,TGTGCCAGCAGCTTGGCCGGACTAGGCGCAGATACGCAGTATTTT,CASSLAGLGADTQYF
TRBJ2-3,TRBV4-1,16,TRBD2,NA,TGCGCCAGCAGCTTCCGACTAGCGGGGAGCACAGATACGCAGTATTTT,CASSFRLAGSTDTQYF
TRBJ2-7,TRBV7-2,13,TRBD1,NA,TGTGCCAGCACGAACAGGGGGTCCTACGAGCAGTACTTC,CASTNRGSYEQYF
TRBJ2-1,TRBV19,15,TRBD2,few,TGTGCCAGTAGTATCGGACTAGCGGGAGGGGGTGAGCAGTTCTTC,CASSIGLAGGGEQFF
TRBJ2-1,TRBV7-3,17,TRBD2,few,TGTGCCAGCAGCTTATACGTGACTAGCGGGGGCTACAATGAGCAGTTCTTC,CASSLYVTSGGYNEQFF
TRBJ2-1,TRBV4-2,20,NA,few,TGTGCCAGCAGCCCCCATAGACAGGGGGCTAGCGGGAGAAAAGACAATGAGCAGTTCTTC,CASSPHRQGASGRKDNEQFF
TRBJ1-5,TRBV27,14,NA,NA,TGTGCCAGCAGTTTATCTTGGGATGCTCAGCCCCAGCATTTT,CASSLSWDAQPQHF
TRBJ2-7,TRBV6-6,13,NA,few,TGTGCCACCAAAGATAGTTACCCGTACGAGCAGTACTTC,CATKDSYPYEQYF
TRBJ1-2,TRBV21-1,15,NA,few,TGTGCCAGCAGCAAAGTACTTCAGGGGGCGGATGGCTACACCTTC,CASSKVLQGADGYTF
TRBJ2-1,TRBV23-1,15,NA,NA,TGCGCCAGCAGTCGGGTATGGCACCCTTACAATGAGCAGTTCTTC,CASSRVWHPYNEQFF
TRBJ2-5,TRBV5-1,15,TRBD1,NA,TGCGCCAGCAGCTTGCGGGACAGGGCTCAAGAGACCCAGTACTTC,CASSLRDRAQETQYF
TRBJ2-5,TRBV28,14,NA,few,TGTGCCAGCAGTCCCGGACAGATCCAAGAGACCCAGTACTTC,CASSPGQIQETQYF
TRBJ2-7,TRBV27,15,TRBD1,few,TGTGCCAGCAGGGTAGTGACAGGGGGCTCCTACGAGCAGTACTTC,CASRVVTGGSYEQYF
TRBJ1-2,TRBV2,13,NA,NA,TGTGCCAGCGGCAGGGCCCTACCGGATGGCTACACCTTC,CASGRALPDGYTF
TRBJ2-7,TRBV6-6,15,TRBD2,NA,TGTGCCAGCAGTTTTCTAGCGGGAGGTGCCTACGAGCAGTACTTC,CASSFLAGGAYEQYF
TRBJ2-3,TRBV2,16,NA,NA,TGTGCCAGCAGTACCAGGGAAGTAGGCGGCACAGATACGCAGTATTTT,CASSTREVGGTDTQYF
TRBJ2-1,TRBV7-2,16,TRBD2,few,TGTGCCAGCAGCCAATACGGGACTAGCGGGATTGATGAGCAGTTCTTC,CASSQYGTSGIDEQFF
TRBJ2-7,TRBV18,14,TRBD2,NA,TGTGCCAGCTCAACTACTAGCGGGAGGGACGAGCAGTACTTC,CASSTTSGRDEQYF